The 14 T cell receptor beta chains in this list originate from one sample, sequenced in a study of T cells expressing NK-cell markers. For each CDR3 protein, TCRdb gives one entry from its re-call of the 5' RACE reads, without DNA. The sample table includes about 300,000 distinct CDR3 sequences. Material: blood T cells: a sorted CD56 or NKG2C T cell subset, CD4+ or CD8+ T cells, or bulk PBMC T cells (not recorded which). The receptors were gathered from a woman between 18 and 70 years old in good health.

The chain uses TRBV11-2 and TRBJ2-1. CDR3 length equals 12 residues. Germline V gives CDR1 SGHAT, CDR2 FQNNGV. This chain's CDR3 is CASSLEGHEQFF.

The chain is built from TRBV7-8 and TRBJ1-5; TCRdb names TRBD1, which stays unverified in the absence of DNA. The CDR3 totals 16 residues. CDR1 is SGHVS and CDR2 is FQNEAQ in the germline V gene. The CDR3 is CASSPRQGLSNQPQHF. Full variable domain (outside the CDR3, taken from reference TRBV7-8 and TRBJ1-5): GAGVSQSPRYKVAKRGQDVALRCDPISGHVSLFWYQQALGQGPEFLTYFQNEAQLDKSGLPSDRFFAERPEGSVSTLKIQRTQQEDSAVYLCASSPRQGLSNQPQHFGDGTRLSIL.

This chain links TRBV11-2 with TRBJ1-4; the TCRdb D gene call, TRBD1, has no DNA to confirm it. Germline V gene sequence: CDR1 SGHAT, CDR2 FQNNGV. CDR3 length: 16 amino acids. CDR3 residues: CASSPRVQMGNEKLFF.

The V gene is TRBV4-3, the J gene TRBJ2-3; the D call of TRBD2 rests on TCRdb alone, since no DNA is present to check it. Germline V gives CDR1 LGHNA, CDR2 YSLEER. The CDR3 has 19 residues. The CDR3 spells CASSQDPQGAGESADTQYF.

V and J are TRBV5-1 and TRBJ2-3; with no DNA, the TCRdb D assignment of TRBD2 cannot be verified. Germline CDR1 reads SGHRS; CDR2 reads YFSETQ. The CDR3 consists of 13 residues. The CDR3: CASSGGTPDTQYF.

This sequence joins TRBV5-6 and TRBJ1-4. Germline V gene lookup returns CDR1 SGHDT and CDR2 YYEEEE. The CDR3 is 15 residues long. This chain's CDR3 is CASSPTAGHGEKLFF.

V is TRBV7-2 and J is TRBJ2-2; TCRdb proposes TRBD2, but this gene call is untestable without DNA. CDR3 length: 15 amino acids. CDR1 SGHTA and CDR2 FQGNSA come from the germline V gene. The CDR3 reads CASTLTSGVSGELFF.

This chain's CDR3 is CASSYPIQGTNIQYF. The chain couples TRBV6-5 to TRBJ2-4; the D call from TCRdb, TRBD1, cannot be confirmed without DNA. The CDR3 has 15 amino acids. Germline CDR1 is MNHEY and CDR2 is SVGAGI.

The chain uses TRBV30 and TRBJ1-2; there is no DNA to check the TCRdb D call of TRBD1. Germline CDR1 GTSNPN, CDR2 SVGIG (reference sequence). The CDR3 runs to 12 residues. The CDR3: CAWIWDRGGYTF.

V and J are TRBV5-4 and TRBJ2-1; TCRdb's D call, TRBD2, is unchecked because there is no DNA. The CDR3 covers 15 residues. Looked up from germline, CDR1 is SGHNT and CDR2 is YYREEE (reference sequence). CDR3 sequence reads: CASSPVLAGGHFSVF.

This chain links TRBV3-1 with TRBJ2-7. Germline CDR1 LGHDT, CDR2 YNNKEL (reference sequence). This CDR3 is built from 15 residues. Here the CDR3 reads CASSRDLDRTYEQYF.

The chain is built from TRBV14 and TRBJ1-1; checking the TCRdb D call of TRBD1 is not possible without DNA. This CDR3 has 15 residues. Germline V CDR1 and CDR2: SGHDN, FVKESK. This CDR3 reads CASSQFGQGRAEAFF.

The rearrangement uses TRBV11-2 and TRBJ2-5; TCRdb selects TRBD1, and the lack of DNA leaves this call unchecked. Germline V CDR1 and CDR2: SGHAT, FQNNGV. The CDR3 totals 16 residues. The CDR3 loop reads CASSLRGTGVKETQYF.

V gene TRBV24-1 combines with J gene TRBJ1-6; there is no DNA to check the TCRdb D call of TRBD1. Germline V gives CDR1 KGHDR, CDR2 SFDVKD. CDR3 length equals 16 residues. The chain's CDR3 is CATSDPNRDGFSPLHF.